These 23 T cell receptor beta chains originate from one sample sequenced in a study of human thymus T cells. Surgeons resected thymus tissue during corrective heart surgery. TCRdb keeps only in-frame clones here, not all; method: immunoSEQ multiplex PCR. The sample has around 120,000 clones; just under 95% are singletons. The sequenced sample was thymus tissue. These receptor sequences come from a boy under three years old with a congenital heart defect but otherwise immunologically healthy.

V usage is TRBV6-6 and J usage is TRBJ1-5; 7 bases map to TRBD1. V shed 1 base and J 2 bases; nucleotides not matched to a gene: 5. Germline assignment: CDR1 MNHNY and CDR2 SVGAGI (reference sequence). This CDR3 is built from 16 residues. The CDR3 loop reads CASSYYRGFGNQPQHF. The CDR3 bases are TGTGCCAGCAGTTACTACAGGGGATTCGGCAATCAGCCCCAGCATTTT.

This chain uses TRBV2 with TRBJ2-7; 8 bases match TRBD1. Trimming removed 3 bases from V and 5 bases from J; junction bases left unmatched: 6. Germline loops: CDR1 SNHLY, CDR2 FYNNEI. CDR3 length: 14 amino acids. CDR3 sequence reads: CASSDTDRADEQYF. The CDR3 coding sequence is TGTGCCAGCAGTGATACGGACAGGGCCGACGAGCAGTACTTC. Looking up the rest from reference TRBV2 and TRBJ2-7 gives the full variable domain: EPEVTQTPSHQVTQMGQEVILRCVPISNHLYFYWYRQILGQKVEFLVSFYNNEISEKSEIFDDQFSVERPDGSNFTLKIRSTKLEDSAMYFCASSDTDRADEQYFGPGTRLTVT.

The chain links TRBV2 to TRBJ2-4, with 14 bases lining up with TRBD2. V shed 4 bases, J shed 7 bases, and the junction held 3 bases outside the gene matches. The CDR3 runs 15 residues. Germline loops: CDR1 SNHLY, CDR2 FYNNEI. The DNA for the CDR3 is TGTGCCAGCAGTGGACTAGCGGGGGGGCCGAACATTCAGTACTTC. Translated, it gives CASSGLAGGPNIQYF.

The chain is built from TRBV27 and TRBJ1-6, with TRBD1 matching 8 bases. CDR3 size: 16 residues. The ends lost 2 bases at V and 8 bases at J; junction bases unmatched: 8. Germline loops: CDR1 MNHEY, CDR2 SMNVEV (reference sequence). CDR3: CASSLDKDRVDSPLHF. In DNA form, the CDR3 reads TGTGCCAGCAGTTTAGATAAGGACAGGGTAGATTCACCCCTCCACTTT.

This clone was detected once. The chain employs TRBV10-3 and TRBJ2-3; 10 bases are shared with TRBD1. J lost 0 bases, V lost 5 bases, and 2 bases had no gene match. The CDR3 runs to 15 residues. Germline V gene data show CDR1 as ENHRY and CDR2 as SYGVKD. This chain's CDR3 is CAISRQGASTDTQYF. DNA for the CDR3: TGTGCCATCAGTCGACAGGGGGCTAGCACAGATACGCAGTATTTT.

The chain carries TRBV25-1 and TRBJ1-4; no definite D call. V was pared by 4 bases and J by 0 bases, with 15 bases between. The CDR3 has 17 amino acids. The germline V gene encodes CDR1 MGHDK and CDR2 SYGVNS. The DNA of the CDR3 is TGTGCCAGCAGTGGACCCCCAGATCTCTCAACTAATGAAAAACTGTTTTTT. Protein product: CASSGPPDLSTNEKLFF.

In its sample, this clone was seen once. The chain couples TRBV19 to TRBJ2-4; TRBD2 matches 10 bases. The CDR3 is 15 residues long. Germline-derived CDR1 and CDR2 are LNHDA and SQIVND (reference sequence). Trimming at V came to 3 bases and at J to 1 base, leaving 0 bases not matched to a gene. Written as DNA, the CDR3 is TGTGCCAGTAGTATTAGCGGGGGGGCCAAAAACATTCAGTACTTC. This codes for CASSISGGAKNIQYF.

The rearrangement joins TRBV7-8 to TRBJ2-3; D may match TRBD1 or TRBD2 (5 bases each). The length of the CDR3 is 15 residues. Germline loops: CDR1 SGHVS, CDR2 FQNEAQ. V lost 5 bases, J lost 0 bases, and 12 bases lay in between. CDR3 sequence: CASSPLRGSTDTQYF. The CDR3 bases are TGTGCCAGCAGCCCCTTGAGGGGCAGCACAGATACGCAGTATTTT.

The chain employs TRBV12-5 and TRBJ2-1; perhaps D is TRBD1 or TRBD2 (5 bases each). With 5 bases removed from V and 3 bases from J, the gap between germline ends came to 26 bases. Germline lookup yields CDR1 LGHNT and CDR2 FRNRAP. CDR3 length: 19 residues. The CDR3 DNA reads TGTGCTAGTGGTCGCGGTAGAGGGGAACAGGACGTCTTCTACAATGAGCAGTTCTTC. Translated: CASGRGRGEQDVFYNEQFF.

This clone occurred once. The CDR3 here is CASSQTSGGYNEQFF. The CDR3 DNA is TGTGCCAGCAGCCAGACTAGCGGGGGATACAATGAGCAGTTCTTC. V usage is TRBV25-1 and J usage is TRBJ2-1; 12 positions agree with TRBD2. The V segment lost 6 bases and the J segment 4 bases; nucleotides outside the gene matches: 4. Germline-derived CDR1 and CDR2 are MGHDK and SYGVNS. This CDR3 is built from 15 residues.

The chain employs TRBV18 and TRBJ1-4; 9 nucleotides match TRBD1. CDR3 length: 15 amino acids. Trimming cost V 4 bases and J 6 bases; bases outside gene matches: 6. In germline, CDR1 is KGHSH, CDR2 LQKENI. CDR3 sequence: CASSLNGTGYEKLFF. The CDR3 nucleotides are TGTGCCAGCTCACTAAACGGGACAGGGTATGAAAAACTGTTTTTT.

This clone was seen once. J is TRBJ2-7 and V is TRBV7-9; D unclear. Germline CDR1 and CDR2: SEHNR and FQNEAQ (reference sequence). The CDR3 spans 15 residues. Trimming stripped 3 bases from V and 3 bases from J, with 15 bases between. The DNA for the CDR3 is TGTGCCAGCAGCTTTCAGCTGGGCTCATTCTACGAGCAGTACTTC. It specifies CASSFQLGSFYEQYF.

The chain carries TRBV6-6 and TRBJ2-7; D is unclear. V was clipped by 0 bases and J by 4 bases, with 7 bases between them. Germline V gene data show CDR1 as MNHNY and CDR2 as SVGAGI (reference sequence). The CDR3 sequence is 13 residues long. CDR3 residues: CASSYSGPYEQYF. In DNA form, the CDR3 reads TGTGCCAGCAGTTACTCCGGACCTTACGAGCAGTACTTC.

This chain links TRBV7-7 with TRBJ2-5; 11 bases fit TRBD2. Unmatched junction bases numbered 12, after V lost 5 bases and J lost 13 bases. Germline assignment: CDR1 SSHAT and CDR2 FNYEAQ (reference sequence). The CDR3 is 14 residues long. The CDR3 DNA sequence: TGTGCCAGCAGCCCCACAACTAGCGGGGGTCCCCCGTACTTC. Protein sequence: CASSPTTSGGPPYF.

The DNA for the CDR3 is TGTGCCAGCAGCCCTCCGGGGGCGGGTCAAGAGACCCAGTACTTC. Translating gives CASSPPGAGQETQYF. The chain is built from TRBV28 and TRBJ2-5, with D perhaps matching TRBD1 or TRBD2 (6 bases each). V was pared by 6 bases and J by 2 bases, with 16 bases between. The CDR3 loop spans 15 amino acids. Germline V gene data show CDR1 as MDHEN and CDR2 as SYDVKM.

The chain recombines TRBV11-2 with TRBJ2-7; 8 bases are shared with TRBD1. V trimming: 5 bases; J trimming: 6 bases; junction bases outside the gene matches: 9. Looked up from germline, CDR1 is SGHAT and CDR2 is FQNNGV. The length of the CDR3 is 14 residues. CDR3: CASSRQLDRVEQYF. DNA of the CDR3: TGTGCCAGCAGCCGACAACTGGACAGGGTCGAGCAGTACTTC.

The chain has TRBV18 and TRBJ1-2, with D unclear. V lost 3 bases and J 2 bases, leaving 16 bases between the germline ends. CDR3 length: 16 residues. The V gene's germline CDR1 is KGHSH and CDR2 LQKENI. In DNA, the CDR3 is TGTGCCAGCTCACCGGCGGGGTCCCGCCGAAACTATGGCTACACCTTC. This encodes CASSPAGSRRNYGYTF.

The chain is built from TRBV4-1 and TRBJ2-1, with 8 bases lining up with TRBD1. V was clipped by 4 bases and J by 2 bases; unmatched bases: 10. This CDR3 has 17 residues. The germline V gene has CDR1 MGHRA and CDR2 YSYEKL. The CDR3 DNA sequence: TGCGCCAGCAGCCCGGGGACAGGTCGAAGGCCCTACAATGAGCAGTTCTTC. This codes for CASSPGTGRRPYNEQFF.

The rearrangement uses TRBV9 and TRBJ1-2, with a tentative D call TRBD1 (5 bases). Germline-derived CDR1 and CDR2 are SGDLS and YYNGEE. The CDR3 is made up of 13 amino acids. V was shortened by 3 bases and J by 8 bases, with 14 bases between the two germline ends. CDR3 in amino acids: CASSETEARGYTF. For the CDR3, the DNA is TGTGCCAGCAGCGAGACAGAGGCTAGGGGCTACACCTTC.

This chain joins TRBV5-6 and TRBJ2-5; D is unresolved. Germline V gene data show CDR1 as SGHDT and CDR2 as YYEEEE. Trimming removed 0 bases from V and 4 bases from J, with 4 bases in between. This CDR3 spans 12 amino acids. Here the CDR3 DNA reads TGTGCCAGCAGCTTGGGTCTAGAGACCCAGTACTTC. It yields the protein CASSLGLETQYF.

The rearrangement uses TRBV19 and TRBJ1-5, with no clear D. The CDR3 extends over 14 amino acids. V was shortened by 7 bases and J by 1 base, with 11 bases between the two germline ends. Germline-derived CDR1 and CDR2 are LNHDA and SQIVND (reference sequence). In DNA form, the CDR3 reads TGTGCCAGTAACGGGTGGAGGAGCAATCAGCCCCAGCATTTT. Encoded protein: CASNGWRSNQPQHF.

This clone was observed once. The chain combines TRBV5-1 with TRBJ2-5; 8 nucleotides line up with TRBD2. Germline CDR1 and CDR2: SGHRS and YFSETQ. This CDR3 has 17 residues. With 0 bases clipped from V and 5 bases from J, the junction kept 12 bases outside the gene matches. CDR3 region: CASSLALLAGAGETQYF. In DNA form, the CDR3 reads TGCGCCAGCAGCTTGGCCCTTCTAGCGGGCGCTGGGGAGACCCAGTACTTC. Full variable domain (outside the CDR3, taken from reference TRBV5-1 and TRBJ2-5): KAGVTQTPRYLIKTRGQQVTLSCSPISGHRSVSWYQQTPGQGLQFLFEYFSETQRNKGNFPGRFSGRQFSNSRSEMNVSTLELGDSALYLCASSLALLAGAGETQYFGPGTRLLVL.

CDR3 coding DNA: TGCGCCAGCAGCTTGGGGGTAGGGAACATTCAGTACTTC. Translation gives CASSLGVGNIQYF. The chain uses TRBV5-1 and TRBJ2-4; D uncertain. This CDR3 contains 13 residues. Per the germline V gene, CDR1 is SGHRS and CDR2 is YFSETQ. V gave up 0 bases and J gave up 7 bases, with 8 bases separating them.